Listed below are T cell receptor beta chains from one sample, sequenced in a study of control samples from healthy donors and cancer patients. Clones were read by immunoSEQ multiplex PCR, and TCRdb kept only the in-frame ones, dropping some. Altogether 100,000 to 150,000 clones are present, roughly 92% being singletons, with the ten largest covering roughly 6%. Sequenced material: blood. The receptors shown here come from a man younger than 35 in good health. Both conserved end residues are part of each CDR3. D genes are given only for firm matches. Clone sizes are given selectively: once, few, many, or a class where the clone is expanded.

J: TRBJ1-2; V: TRBV29-1; size: -; D: -; length: 13; DNA: TGCAGCGTTGAACGGCCAGGGGCCGATGGCTACACCTTC; CDR3: CSVERPGADGYTF
J: TRBJ1-3; V: TRBV7-6; size: once; D: -; length: 18; DNA: TGTGCCAGCAGCTTGTTGGACCCCGGCGGGGCTTATGGAAACACCATATATTTT; CDR3: CASSLLDPGGAYGNTIYF
J: TRBJ1-2; V: TRBV18; size: -; D: -; length: 16; DNA: TGTGCCAGCTCACCCCAGTTGGGGGCTTCTAACTATGGCTACACCTTC; CDR3: CASSPQLGASNYGYTF
J: TRBJ1-1; V: TRBV10-2; size: -; D: -; length: 11; DNA: TGCGCCAGCACAAAGGGCACTGAAGCTTTCTTT; CDR3: CASTKGTEAFF
J: TRBJ2-3; V: TRBV11-2; size: once; D: -; length: 14; DNA: TGTGCCAGCAGCTTAGGCCAGATCACAGATACGCAGTATTTT; CDR3: CASSLGQITDTQYF
J: TRBJ2-5; V: TRBV6-5; size: -; D: -; length: 13; DNA: TGTGCCAGCAGTTCCGGGGACCCCGGAGCGTCGTACTTC; CDR3: CASSSGDPGASYF
J: TRBJ2-5; V: TRBV11-3; size: -; D: -; length: 15; DNA: TGTGCCAGCAGCTTAGGGCTCCTACCCCAAGAGACCCAGTACTTC; CDR3: CASSLGLLPQETQYF
J: TRBJ2-1; V: TRBV4-1; size: -; D: TRBD1; length: 15; DNA: TGCGCCAGCAGCCAAGGACAGGGTACATACAATGAGCAGTTCTTC; CDR3: CASSQGQGTYNEQFF
J: TRBJ2-3; V: TRBV5-6; size: -; D: TRBD2; length: 14; DNA: TGTGCCAGCAGCCTAGCGGGGGGCACAGATACGCAGTATTTT; CDR3: CASSLAGGTDTQYF
J: TRBJ1-2; V: TRBV3-1/TRBV3-2; size: -; D: -; length: 16; DNA: TGTGCCAGCAGCCAAGACTCCGGACGGGGAGGCTTCGGCTACACCTTC; CDR3: CASSQDSGRGGFGYTF
J: TRBJ2-7; V: TRBV19; size: -; D: TRBD1; length: 13; DNA: TGTGCCAGTAGTGGGGACAGCTATTACGAGCAGTACTTC; CDR3: CASSGDSYYEQYF
J: TRBJ2-7; V: TRBV3-1/TRBV3-2; size: -; D: -; length: 11; DNA: TGTGCCAGCAGCAGGCGACAGGAGCAGTACTTC; CDR3: CASSRRQEQYF
J: TRBJ2-3; V: TRBV6-5; size: -; D: -; length: 13; DNA: TGTGCCAGCAGTTACTTCTCCACAGATACGCAGTATTTT; CDR3: CASSYFSTDTQYF
J: TRBJ1-2; V: TRBV19; size: -; D: -; length: 13; DNA: TGTGCCAGGATCGAGACCGCTAACTATGGCTACACCTTC; CDR3: CARIETANYGYTF